The 23 T cell receptor beta chains given below trace back to one sample, sequenced in a study of blood T cell repertoires in COVID-19 (dated by TCRdb to the early 2020s). The library was made by the immunoSEQ multiplex PCR assay. The table was pulled from immuneACCESS by TCRdb, which kept in-frame rearrangements only. Such tables lose some clones; where checked, under half of the loss comes from unresolved V genes, and the rest has no known cause. Counted in this sample were 240,000 or so clones; 86% of them appeared once. In total, the top ten clones hold 10% to 15% of the sample. Sequenced material: peripheral blood. Receptors originate from a man older than 75 with acute or convalescent COVID-19.

The chain joins TRBV28 to TRBJ1-1; D is uncertain. Germline V gene lookup returns CDR1 MDHEN and CDR2 SYDVKM. V lost 8 bases to trimming and J lost 1 base, with 11 bases between them. The CDR3 is 13 amino acids. For the CDR3, the DNA is TGTGCCAGCCGCCGCCGGGGGAACACTGAAGCTTTCTTT. Protein: CASRRRGNTEAFF.

The V gene is TRBV18, the J gene TRBJ2-7; the match to TRBD1 covers 8 bases. Germline CDR1 is KGHSH and CDR2 is LQKENI. The CDR3 runs to 17 residues. Trimming at V came to 2 bases and at J to 2 bases, leaving 11 bases not matched to a gene. In nucleotides, the CDR3 is TGTGCCAGCTCACCAGGACAGGGACGAGGTAGGGCCTACGAGCAGTACTTC. Its translation is CASSPGQGRGRAYEQYF.

This clone was seen just once. The chain uses TRBV4-3 and TRBJ2-1, with TRBD1 as a possible D gene (5 bases). Germline assignment: CDR1 LGHNA and CDR2 YSLEER. V gave up 0 bases and J gave up 5 bases, with 14 bases separating them. The CDR3 has 16 residues. The CDR3 DNA reads as TGCGCCAGCAGCCAAGATGAAGGGGCGAAGAACAATGAGCAGTTCTTC. As protein: CASSQDEGAKNNEQFF.

The chain uses TRBV6-5 and TRBJ2-7; a possible D gene is TRBD2 (5 bases). V was shortened by 9 bases and J by 3 bases, with 18 bases between the two germline ends. CDR3 length equals 14 residues. The germline CDR1 and CDR2 sequences are MNHEY and SVGAGI. The CDR3 spells CASKRESPGYEQYF. For the CDR3, the DNA is TGTGCCAGTAAAAGGGAGTCCCCCGGCTACGAGCAGTACTTC.

This sequence joins TRBV12-3 or TRBV12-4 and TRBJ2-3; tentative D call: TRBD1 (5 bases). V lost 3 bases, J lost 5 bases, and 6 bases lay in between. CDR3 length: 12 amino acids. This chain's CDR3 is CASSLGRDTQYF. Written as DNA, the CDR3 is TGTGCCAGCAGTTTGGGGCGAGATACGCAGTATTTT.

This chain links TRBV6-2 or TRBV6-3 with TRBJ1-1; no reliable D call. Germline V gene lookup returns CDR1 MNHEY and CDR2 SVGEGT. Trimming pared 2 bases from V and 3 bases from J, leaving 7 bases between. The CDR3 contains 13 residues. CDR3 loop: CASSYAADTEAFF. CDR3 DNA: TGTGCCAGCAGTTACGCGGCCGACACTGAAGCTTTCTTT.

V usage is TRBV7-2 and J usage is TRBJ2-7; weak D call: TRBD1 (5 bases). The CDR3 extends over 14 amino acids. Deletions cut 5 bases from V and 2 bases from J, with 13 bases between. Germline CDR1 reads SGHTA; CDR2 reads FQGNSA. The CDR3 here is CASSPRLGAYEQYF. In nucleotides, the CDR3 is TGTGCCAGCAGCCCTCGATTAGGGGCCTACGAGCAGTACTTC. Full variable domain (missing parts from reference TRBV7-2 and TRBJ2-7): GAGVSQSPSNKVTEKGKDVELRCDPISGHTALYWYRQSLGQGLEFLIYFQGNSAPDKSGLPSDRFSAERTGGSVSTLTIQRTQQEDSAVYLCASSPRLGAYEQYFGPGTRLTVT.

This chain links TRBV28 with TRBJ2-3; a possible D gene is TRBD1 (5 bases). With 6 bases removed from V and 1 base from J, the gap between germline ends came to 20 bases. Germline CDR1 is MDHEN and CDR2 is SYDVKM. This CDR3 spans 17 amino acids. The CDR3 here is CASSSRWQGVGTDTQYF. CDR3 nucleotides: TGTGCCAGCAGCTCTAGGTGGCAGGGTGTTGGCACAGATACGCAGTATTTT. Full variable domain (remainder filled in from reference TRBV28 and TRBJ2-3): DVKVTQSSRYLVKRTGEKVFLECVQDMDHENMFWYRQDPGLGLRLIYFSYDVKMKEKGDIPEGYSVSREKKERFSLILESASTNQTSMYLCASSSRWQGVGTDTQYFGPGTRLTVL.

The V call is TRBV5-1, the J call TRBJ2-7, with D possibly being TRBD1 (6 bases). Germline V gene sequence: CDR1 SGHRS, CDR2 YFSETQ. The V and J ends lost 0 bases and 0 bases respectively, with 7 bases between them. The CDR3 extends over 14 amino acids. The chain's CDR3 is CASSLGTASYEQYF. The DNA of the CDR3 is TGCGCCAGCAGCTTGGGGACAGCCTCCTACGAGCAGTACTTC.

This clone was found a few times. The gene calls are TRBV4-3 and TRBJ1-2; no clear D gene. Trimming removed 0 bases at V and 4 bases at J, with 15 bases between. The CDR3 has 16 amino acids. The germline gives CDR1 LGHNA, CDR2 YSLEER. CDR3 residues: CASSQDWVTAGYGYTF. Here the CDR3 DNA reads TGCGCCAGCAGCCAAGATTGGGTAACGGCAGGCTATGGCTACACCTTC.

The table lists this clone with a few counts. The V gene is TRBV19, the J gene TRBJ2-7; TRBD2 might be the D (6 bases). CDR3 length: 15 residues. Germline lookup yields CDR1 LNHDA and CDR2 SQIVND (reference sequence). The ends were cut back, 5 bases at V and 2 bases at J, with 16 bases in the middle. Here the CDR3 DNA reads TGTGCCAGTAGTCTCAGGGAGGATAGCCCCTACGAGCAGTACTTC. Residues: CASSLREDSPYEQYF. Full variable domain (rest looked up from reference TRBV19 and TRBJ2-7): DGGITQSPKYLFRKEGQNVTLSCEQNLNHDAMYWYRQDPGQGLRLIYYSQIVNDFQKGDIAEGYSVSREKKESFPLTVTSAQKNPTAFYLCASSLREDSPYEQYFGPGTRLTVT.

V gene TRBV5-6 combines with J gene TRBJ1-2; D is uncertain. Germline assignment: CDR1 SGHDT and CDR2 YYEEEE. The CDR3 loop spans 11 amino acids. V shed 3 bases and J shed 6 bases, with 6 bases lying between them. Here the CDR3 reads CASSSIHGYTF. CDR3 DNA sequence: TGTGCCAGCAGCTCCATTCATGGCTACACCTTC.

The chain links TRBV2 to TRBJ1-5, with 10 bases lining up with TRBD1. Germline lookup yields CDR1 SNHLY and CDR2 FYNNEI. The CDR3 runs 14 residues. The V segment lost 7 bases and the J segment 6 bases; nucleotides outside the gene matches: 6. This CDR3 is CASNPGQGSQPQHF. CDR3 DNA: TGTGCCAGCAACCCGGGACAGGGGTCTCAGCCCCAGCATTTT. Based on the CDR3 plus reference TRBV2 and TRBJ1-5, the full variable domain is EPEVTQTPSHQVTQMGQEVILRCVPISNHLYFYWYRQILGQKVEFLVSFYNNEISEKSEIFDDQFSVERPDGSNFTLKIRSTKLEDSAMYFCASNPGQGSQPQHFGDGTRLSIL.

The chain has TRBV27 and TRBJ2-3; D is unresolved. Germline V lookup: CDR1 MNHEY, CDR2 SMNVEV (reference sequence). V was clipped by 3 bases and J by 6 bases, with 13 bases between them. This CDR3 contains 14 residues. The CDR3 DNA reads TGTGCCAGCAGTTTTATGAGTTTAACCGATACGCAGTATTTT. It translates to CASSFMSLTDTQYF.

This clone was counted a single time. The chain carries TRBV2 and TRBJ2-1; tentatively, D is TRBD2 (6 bases). This CDR3 region has 17 residues. V was trimmed by 1 base and J by 2 bases, leaving 15 bases between them. The germline gives CDR1 SNHLY, CDR2 FYNNEI. The chain's CDR3 is CASSEGGALSTYNEQFF. DNA for the CDR3: TGTGCCAGCAGTGAAGGCGGGGCACTATCCACCTACAATGAGCAGTTCTTC.

The J gene is TRBJ2-1, the V gene TRBV6-5; TRBD1 matches 11 bases. Germline V gives CDR1 MNHEY, CDR2 SVGAGI. The trim removed 7 bases at V and 6 bases at J, leaving 8 bases unmatched. The CDR3 has 15 amino acids. The CDR3 DNA reads as TGTGCCAGCACCTTCGGACAGGGGGCCATCAATGAGCAGTTCTTC. Translated: CASTFGQGAINEQFF.

The J gene is TRBJ2-7, the V gene TRBV7-6; 8 bases are shared with TRBD2. This CDR3 comprises 15 residues. V was clipped by 4 bases and J by 6 bases; unmatched bases: 11. Germline V gene sequence: CDR1 SGHVS, CDR2 FNYEAQ. The CDR3: CASSSGGGLMGEQYF. In nucleotides, the CDR3 is TGTGCCAGCAGCTCGGGCGGGGGGCTAATGGGCGAGCAGTACTTC.

CDR3 in amino acids: CASSLGTDLGHEQYF. As DNA, the CDR3 is TGTGCCAGCAGCCTCGGGACAGATCTCGGACACGAGCAGTACTTC. The chain carries TRBV5-4 and TRBJ2-7; 7 bases line up with TRBD1. The CDR3 runs 15 residues. The germline V gene has CDR1 SGHNT and CDR2 YYREEE (reference sequence). V lost 4 bases, J lost 5 bases, and 12 bases stayed unmatched.

The gene calls are TRBV11-2 and TRBJ1-1, with 7 bases identical to TRBD1. This CDR3 region has 14 residues. Germline V gene data show CDR1 as SGHAT and CDR2 as FQNNGV. Trimming took 1 base from V and 5 from J; bases not matched to a gene: 4. The CDR3 here is CASSLGVRGTEAFF. The CDR3 DNA is TGTGCCAGCAGCTTAGGGGTCAGGGGGACTGAAGCTTTCTTT.

The gene calls are TRBV15 and TRBJ1-4; 9 bases are a match to TRBD1. The V segment lost 3 bases and the J segment 5 bases; nucleotides outside the gene matches: 4. Germline CDR1 LNHNV, CDR2 YYDKDF (reference sequence). The CDR3 length is 15 residues. The CDR3, as DNA: TGTGCCACCAGCAGGGACAGGGGTGAAAATGAAAAACTGTTTTTT. Protein sequence: CATSRDRGENEKLFF.

The J gene is TRBJ1-6, the V gene TRBV28; tentative D call: TRBD1 (5 bases). Germline V gives CDR1 MDHEN, CDR2 SYDVKM. The CDR3 covers 15 residues. Trimming removed 11 bases at V and 7 bases at J, with 21 bases between. In DNA, the CDR3 is TGTGCCGGCAATAGTGACAGAAAAGGAAATTCACCCCTCCACTTT. It translates to CAGNSDRKGNSPLHF.

The J gene is TRBJ1-2, the V gene TRBV25-1, with D unclear. CDR3 length: 11 amino acids. V was trimmed by 1 base and J by 8 bases, leaving 5 bases between them. CDR1 is MGHDK and CDR2 is SYGVNS in the germline V gene. The CDR3 DNA follows: TGTGCCAGCAGTGAATTGGGCGGCTACACCTTC. Protein product: CASSELGGYTF.

This chain uses TRBV19 with TRBJ2-7, with 7 bases matching TRBD1. CDR1 LNHDA and CDR2 SQIVND come from the germline V gene (reference sequence). V gave up 8 bases and J gave up 1 base; unmatched junction bases: 5. This CDR3 contains 13 residues. CDR3 nucleotides: TGTGCCAGTCGGGGACAGAATTCCTACGAGCAGTACTTC. This sequence encodes CASRGQNSYEQYF.